Listed below are T cell receptor beta chains from one sample, sequenced in a study of blood T cell repertoires in COVID-19. Sequencing was performed with immunoSEQ multiplex PCR; in TCRdb, only in-frame clones are kept and a portion is missing. This sample yields a few hundred thousand clones, of which approximately 90% are seen a single time; 3.5% belongs to the top ten. The sequencing input was PBMCs or T cells enriched from blood (not recorded which). The receptor source for this set is a young woman in a cohort exposed to, infected with or recovered from COVID-19 (not recorded which). Both conserved end residues are part of each CDR3. A D gene is named only where the DNA matches it firmly. Only some rows state a clone size, as once, few, many or a class for expanded clones.

size | J | V | D | CDR3 | DNA
NA | TRBJ1-6 | TRBV6-5 | NA | CASSFSGVSDNSPLHF | TGTGCCAGCAGTTTCTCAGGGGTGTCGGATAATTCACCCCTCCACTTT
NA | TRBJ1-6 | TRBV11-3 | TRBD1 | CASSPQGARNNSPLHF | TGTGCCAGCAGCCCTCAGGGGGCTCGTAATAATTCACCCCTCCACTTT
NA | TRBJ2-7 | TRBV18 | TRBD1 | CASSPDREAEQYF | TGTGCCAGCTCACCGGACAGGGAGGCCGAGCAGTACTTC
NA | TRBJ2-3 | TRBV6-4 | TRBD2 | CASSDLRLRGYTDTQYF | TGTGCCAGCAGTGACTTAAGGTTGCGGGGGTACACAGATACGCAGTATTTT
NA | TRBJ2-2 | TRBV19 | TRBD1 | CASSSPGQVSGELFF | TGTGCCAGTAGTTCACCGGGACAGGTGTCCGGGGAGCTGTTTTTT
NA | TRBJ1-1 | TRBV27 | NA | CASSLSGGYTEAFF | TGTGCCAGCAGTTTATCGGGGGGATACACTGAAGCTTTCTTT
NA | TRBJ1-1 | TRBV27 | TRBD1 | CASSPYTGGRPEAFF | TGTGCCAGCAGTCCTTACACAGGGGGCCGGCCTGAAGCTTTCTTT
NA | TRBJ1-2 | TRBV11-3 | NA | CASSHRDNYGYTF | TGTGCCAGCAGCCACAGGGATAACTATGGCTACACCTTC
few | TRBJ1-1 | TRBV7-9 | NA | CASSLRDLEAFF | TGTGCCAGCAGCTTAAGGGACTTGGAAGCTTTCTTT
NA | TRBJ2-1 | TRBV9 | TRBD2 | CASGRGGSHNEQFF | TGTGCCAGCGGGCGGGGAGGGTCCCACAATGAGCAGTTCTTC
once | TRBJ2-2 | TRBV29-1 | TRBD1 | CSVENIQGAGELFF | TGCAGCGTTGAAAACATACAGGGGGCCGGGGAGCTGTTTTTT
few | TRBJ1-2 | TRBV7-9 | NA | CASSLVQAEEYGYTF | TGTGCCAGCAGCTTAGTCCAGGCAGAAGAATATGGCTACACCTTC
few | TRBJ2-2 | TRBV3-1/TRBV3-2 | NA | CASSGTTNTGELFF | TGTGCCAGCAGCGGGACAACGAACACCGGGGAGCTGTTTTTT
NA | TRBJ2-2 | TRBV7-6 | NA | CASSLVVGPAGELFF | TGTGCCAGCAGCTTAGTAGTGGGGCCGGCCGGGGAGCTGTTTTTT
once | TRBJ2-3 | TRBV9 | TRBD2 | CASSATSGETDTQYF | TGTGCCAGCAGCGCGACTAGCGGGGAAACAGATACGCAGTATTTT
NA | TRBJ1-5 | TRBV19 | NA | CASSIGAGQKYNQPQHF | TGTGCCAGTAGTATAGGAGCGGGGCAAAAGTACAATCAGCCCCAGCATTTT
NA | TRBJ2-7 | TRBV5-1 | NA | CASSSGGTRDIGQYF | TGCGCCAGCAGCTCTGGTGGGACCAGGGACATTGGGCAGTACTTC
NA | TRBJ2-1 | TRBV19 | TRBD2 | CASSIPSGRTAEQFF | TGTGCCAGTAGTATTCCTAGCGGGAGGACGGCTGAGCAGTTCTTC
NA | TRBJ2-1 | TRBV7-8 | NA | CASSQGLLGDEQFF | TGTGCCAGCAGCCAGGGACTCTTGGGGGATGAGCAGTTCTTC
NA | TRBJ1-4 | TRBV7-2 | NA | CASSFPRGMNSIKLFF | TGTGCCAGCAGCTTCCCAAGAGGGATGAATAGCATAAAACTGTTTTTT
NA | TRBJ2-1 | TRBV11-3 | TRBD2 | CASSSSGGAVNEQFF | TGTGCCAGCAGCTCTAGCGGGGGGGCCGTCAATGAGCAGTTCTTC
NA | TRBJ2-4 | TRBV6-1 | TRBD2 | CASSEGLLAIAKNIQYF | TGTGCCAGCAGTGAAGGATTACTAGCGATAGCCAAAAACATTCAGTACTTC
NA | TRBJ1-6 | TRBV15 | NA | CATSRDSGSPLHF | TGTGCCACCAGCAGGGACTCAGGTTCACCCCTCCACTTT
NA | TRBJ1-1 | TRBV5-1 | NA | CASSLDARAEAFF | TGCGCCAGCAGCTTGGACGCCAGGGCAGAAGCTTTCTTT